Below, 14 T cell receptor beta chains from the same sample are listed, as sequenced in a study of cytomegalovirus exposure and HLA in healthy donors. In the PCR, 60 Vbeta and 13 Jbeta primers were used. Assay used: immunoSEQ multiplex PCR; TCRdb lists only in-frame clones, some missing. The table shows 100,000 to 120,000 clones, with about 61% occurring only once. The sequenced sample consisted of PBMCs. The receptor set was obtained from a man in his late teens or twenties in good health and CMV-seropositive.

This clone was observed a handful of times. This chain uses TRBV6-6 with TRBJ1-2, with D perhaps matching TRBD1 (5 bases). Looked up from germline, CDR1 is MNHNY and CDR2 is SVGAGI (reference sequence). This CDR3 spans 12 amino acids. V gave up 4 bases and J gave up 5 bases, with 8 bases separating them. The CDR3 is CASSSRQYGYTF. CDR3 nucleotides: TGTGCCAGCAGTTCTAGACAGTATGGCTACACCTTC.

V and J are TRBV6-6 and TRBJ1-5; no reliable D call. V lost 0 bases, J lost 8 bases, and 5 bases lay in between. Germline CDR1 reads MNHNY; CDR2 reads SVGAGI (reference sequence). The CDR3 loop spans 12 amino acids. CDR3 coding DNA: TGTGCCAGCAGTTACTCCCAGGAGCCCCAGCATTTT. It specifies CASSYSQEPQHF.

V gene TRBV29-1 combines with J gene TRBJ2-2; 7 nucleotides match TRBD2. CDR3 length: 13 residues. Germline assignment: CDR1 SQVTM and CDR2 ANQGSEA. Unmatched junction bases numbered 2, after V lost 3 bases and J lost 4 bases. The CDR3 spells CSVDGRGTGELFF. CDR3 DNA: TGCAGCGTTGATGGGAGGGGCACCGGGGAGCTGTTTTTT.

This chain uses TRBV28 with TRBJ1-2; possible D gene TRBD1, 6 bases. This CDR3 has 12 residues. V lost 10 bases and J lost 5, with 14 bases in between. CDR1 is MDHEN, CDR2 SYDVKM, per germline. CDR3 in amino acids: CATSDSLYGYTF. CDR3 nucleotide sequence: TGTGCCACCTCGGACAGTCTTTATGGCTACACCTTC.

The chain carries TRBV20-1 and TRBJ1-4; weak D call: TRBD1 (5 bases). The germline V gene encodes CDR1 DFQATT and CDR2 SNEGSKA (reference sequence). V was shortened by 3 bases and J by 8 bases, with 7 bases between the two germline ends. This CDR3 has 11 amino acids. The DNA for the CDR3 is TGCAGTGCTAGCGCAGGGGAAAAACTGTTTTTT. Translated, it gives CSASAGEKLFF.

A few counts support this clone. The chain uses TRBV7-9 and TRBJ1-4; TRBD1 matches 7 bases. CDR1 is SEHNR, CDR2 FQNEAQ, per germline (reference sequence). V gave up 3 bases and J gave up 5 bases; unmatched junction bases: 3. The CDR3 spans 14 residues. The CDR3 DNA reads TGTGCCAGCAGCTTCGACAGGGCAAATGAAAAACTGTTTTTT. Translation gives CASSFDRANEKLFF. Drawing the rest from reference TRBV7-9 and TRBJ1-4, the complete variable domain is DTGVSQNPRHKITKRGQNVTFRCDPISEHNRLYWYRQTLGQGPEFLTYFQNEAQLEKSRLLSDRFSAERPKGSFSTLEIQRTEQGDSAMYLCASSFDRANEKLFFGSGTQLSVL.

This clone came up a few times. V is TRBV7-9 and J is TRBJ1-4; maybe TRBD1 (6 bases). This CDR3 is 14 amino acids long. V dropped 1 base and J dropped 5 bases, with 8 bases sitting between them. In germline, CDR1 is SEHNR, CDR2 FQNEAQ (reference sequence). This chain's CDR3 is CASSLGTVNEKLFF. In DNA, the CDR3 is TGTGCCAGCAGCTTAGGGACAGTGAATGAAAAACTGTTTTTT.

The V call is TRBV5-8, the J call TRBJ2-5; 7 bases fit TRBD2. Germline CDR1 SGHTS, CDR2 YDEGEE. This CDR3 has 13 residues. With V trimmed by 5 bases and J by 5 bases, 6 bases remained unmatched. The CDR3: CASRRDYPETQYF. The DNA of the CDR3 is TGTGCCAGCAGAAGGGACTATCCGGAGACCCAGTACTTC.

In its sample, this clone was seen a few times. The rearrangement links TRBV6-1 to TRBJ2-2; TRBD1 is a possible D gene (6 bases). Looked up from germline, CDR1 is MNHNS and CDR2 is SASEGT. The CDR3 has 15 amino acids. V lost 3 bases to trimming and J lost 6 bases, with 14 bases between them. CDR3 coding DNA: TGTGCCAGCAGTGACTACAGGGTCCAATCCGGGGAGCTGTTTTTT. Residues: CASSDYRVQSGELFF.

V gene TRBV4-1 combines with J gene TRBJ2-3; D is perhaps TRBD1 (5 bases). V lost 3 bases and J lost 7, with 20 bases in between. This CDR3 comprises 16 residues. In germline, CDR1 is MGHRA, CDR2 YSYEKL. CDR3 residues: CASSQMDTGVKNTQYF. For the CDR3, the DNA is TGCGCCAGCAGCCAGATGGATACAGGAGTAAAAAATACGCAGTATTTT.

J is TRBJ1-2 and V is TRBV7-2; unclear D gene. Trimming shortened V by 2 bases and J by 5 bases, and 9 bases separated the two germline ends. The CDR3 has 13 amino acids. Germline CDR1 is SGHTA and CDR2 is FQGNSA. The CDR3 is CASSLRGGYGYTF. The CDR3 DNA sequence: TGTGCCAGCAGCTTACGTGGCGGATATGGCTACACCTTC.

This sequence joins TRBV7-9 and TRBJ1-2; no reliable D call. This CDR3 region has 13 residues. V lost 5 bases to trimming and J lost 8 bases, with 15 bases between them. Germline V gene sequence: CDR1 SEHNR, CDR2 FQNEAQ (reference sequence). The CDR3 protein is CASSRDPNGGYTF. The CDR3 DNA is TGTGCCAGCAGCCGTGACCCAAACGGGGGCTACACCTTC.

This clone was observed once. The chain employs TRBV6-6 and TRBJ2-3, with 12 bases lining up with TRBD1. Germline V gives CDR1 MNHNY, CDR2 SVGAGI (reference sequence). The CDR3 is made up of 15 amino acids. J lost 6 bases, V lost 5 bases, and 6 bases had no gene match. CDR3 loop: CASSIPGQGADTQYF. In nucleotides, the CDR3 is TGTGCCAGCAGTATCCCGGGACAGGGGGCGGATACGCAGTATTTT.

The sample holds a few counts of this clone. This chain connects TRBV16 to TRBJ2-2; tentatively, D is TRBD2 (5 bases). Trimming shortened V by 1 base and J by 4 bases, and 19 bases separated the two germline ends. CDR3 length: 18 residues. Per germline, CDR1 KGHSY and CDR2 FQNENV. CDR3 loop: CASSQYLVARTRTGELFF. CDR3 in DNA: TGTGCCAGCAGCCAATATTTGGTCGCACGGACTCGCACCGGGGAGCTGTTTTTT.